This T cell receptor beta chain was recovered during a study of blood T cell repertoires in COVID-19. The wider study: The study drew acute and convalescent COVID-19 samples from the United States, Italy and Spain. T cells, B-cell-depleted T cells, or PBMCs supplied cDNA or gDNA.

This CDR3 contains 15 residues. Germline values: CDR1 LNHDA, CDR2 SQIVND (reference sequence). V dropped 5 bases and J dropped 6 bases, with 19 bases sitting between them. In the authors' methods: Amplification of reference gene primers was used by the study to estimate nucleated cell counts. The protocol was immunoSEQ multiplex PCR, while the TCRdb copy is restricted to in-frame clones and leaves out a portion. V and J calls and clone size come straight from that table; D and trimming were deduced from the DNA. This sample has 310,000 or so clones, with around nine tenths found just once. The chain joins TRBV19 to TRBJ1-2; tentative D call: TRBD1 (6 bases). Sequencing was carried out using peripheral blood. The sequence was collected from a woman between 25 and 40 years old with COVID-19, enrolled during active disease. The CDR3, as DNA: TGTGCCAGTAGTCCCCTCACCTCAGGGGAGCATGGCTACACCTTC. Its protein product is CASSPLTSGEHGYTF.